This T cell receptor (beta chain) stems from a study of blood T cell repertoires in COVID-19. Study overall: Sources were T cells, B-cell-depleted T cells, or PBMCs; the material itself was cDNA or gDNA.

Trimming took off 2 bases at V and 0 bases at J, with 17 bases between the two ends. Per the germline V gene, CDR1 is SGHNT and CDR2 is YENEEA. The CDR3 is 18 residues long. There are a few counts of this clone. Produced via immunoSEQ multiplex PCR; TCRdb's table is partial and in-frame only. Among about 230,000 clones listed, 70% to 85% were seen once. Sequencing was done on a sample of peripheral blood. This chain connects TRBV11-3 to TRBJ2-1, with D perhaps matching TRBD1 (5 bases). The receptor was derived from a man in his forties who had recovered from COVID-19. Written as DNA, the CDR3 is TGTGCCAGCAGCTTACGATCGTCAGGGCCGAGCTCCTACAATGAGCAGTTCTTC. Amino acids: CASSLRSSGPSSYNEQFF.